The TCR beta chain described here comes from a study of shared clonotypes between healthy human individuals. Whole-study results and caveats: Donor scarcity curtailed the genetic and exposure-history diversity represented herein.

This CDR3 spans 13 amino acids. Germline values: CDR1 MDHEN, CDR2 SYDVKM. Trimming took off 5 bases at V and 1 base at J, with 9 bases between the two ends. Sequenced by immunoSEQ multiplex PCR; TCRdb stores in-frame clones only, minus some. Of 2.3 million or so clones listed, approximately 93% were seen once; the top ten hold approximately 0.4%. For this clone: Its antigen remains unknown.

V usage is TRBV28 and J usage is TRBJ2-7, with D uncertain. This TCR was recovered from a man aged 18 to 30 in good health. Some clones in this sample may be carry-over from other donors' samples. Sequences were obtained from naive CD4+ T cells from PBMCs. Specified subset: CD45RA+ positively selected. The CDR3 is CASSDGGSYEQYF. The CDR3 nucleotides are TGTGCCAGCAGTGATGGCGGATCCTACGAGCAGTACTTC.